This T cell receptor beta chain is drawn from a study of shared clonotypes between healthy human individuals. Study-wide context: Three plates each covered CD4 naive and memory; CD8 naive two, CD8 memory one.

The table came from immunoSEQ multiplex PCR; TCRdb's copy has only in-frame clones and leaves some out. This sample has fewer than 3 million clones, with approximately 90% found just once. The clonotype originates from a young man in good health. Some clones in this sample may be carry-over from other donors' samples. The specimen was naive CD4+ T cells from PBMCs. Subset here: CD45RA+ positively selected.

The CDR3 protein is CASSPGQGAGEQYF. The CDR3 region has the DNA TGCGCCAGCAGCCCGGGACAGGGGGCGGGGGAGCAGTACTTC. V is TRBV5-1 and J is TRBJ2-7, with 12 bases fitting TRBD1. Germline V gives CDR1 SGHRS, CDR2 YFSETQ. The CDR3 runs to 14 residues. Trimming removed 4 bases from V and 7 bases from J; junction bases left unmatched: 6.